One T cell receptor (beta chain) is described in this entry. Its antigen is currently unknown. This sample stems from a study of cytomegalovirus exposure and HLA in healthy donors. In the study overall: Earlier sequencing of around 190 million T cells yielded fewer than 140 million unique TCR beta sequences. The study, taken as a whole, reports: Both high specificity and high sensitivity reportedly marked the classifier's diagnosis of cytomegalovirus status.

It was with 60 Vbeta and 13 Jbeta primers that the PCR ran. Sequenced by immunoSEQ multiplex PCR; TCRdb stores in-frame clones only, minus some. The sample consists of under 150,000 clones, roughly 79% of them appearing once. This CDR3 contains 12 residues. With 0 bases removed from V and 8 bases from J, the gap between germline ends came to 8 bases. Germline assignment: CDR1 SGDLS and CDR2 YYNGEE. This rearrangement joins TRBV9 to TRBJ1-2; possible D gene TRBD1, 5 bases. The sample taken for sequencing was PBMCs. The TCR sequence derives from a man younger than 35 in good health and CMV-seronegative. The CDR3 loop reads CASSVAQGGYTF. DNA of the CDR3: TGTGCCAGCAGCGTAGCGCAGGGAGGCTACACCTTC.